This TCR beta chain was identified during a study of vaccination and CD4 T cells after COVID-19. Turning to the study itself: Four females and six males made up the convalescents, two of whom were Hispanic. Study observations and caveats: A relatively small number of convalescent patients were studied, and no early post-infection timepoints were included. Nearly all convalescent vaccine-specific clones, 304 of 307, recognized only SARS-CoV-2 spike.

The time point is: late sampling 161 to 241 days after vaccination in a few convalescent patients. CDR3 length equals 15 residues. Between the trimmed V and J ends, which lost 5 bases and 9 bases, there was a span of 17 bases. Per germline, CDR1 SGHTA and CDR2 FQGNSA. TCRdb used MiXCR to reprocess the PCR reads, holding one entry per CDR3 protein. Of about 30,000 distinct CDR3 sequences detected, around 50% appear once; the ten largest clones hold roughly 5%. This clonotype was found a few times. What it binds is unknown. The chain links TRBV7-2 to TRBJ1-6; tentatively, D is TRBD1 (6 bases). This sequence originates from a human donor who had recovered from COVID-19. The source was CD4+ T cells from blood, collected about 7 months after SARS-CoV-2 vaccination. DNA of the CDR3: TGTGCCAGCAGCCGAAGGTCACAGGGTACTTCACCCCTCCACTTT. Translating it yields CASSRRSQGTSPLHF.